The sequence of this TCR beta chain was determined in a study of CD4 T cells in relation to SARS-CoV-2 and coronaviruses. At the level of the study: PBMCs were cultured with antigen for nine to ten days before TCR beta sequencing.

The unexposed donors gave CD4+ T cells in about 2011-2018, prior to COVID-19. Isolation of CD4+ T cells took place after 10 days in culture. Cultures held two million PBMCs per well with roughly 10 IU/ml IL-2. Details on this clone: Its antigen is not known.

The repertoire was sequenced with immunoSEQ multiplex PCR; TCRdb's copy has only in-frame clones and lacks some. In the table there are around 28,000 clones, roughly 69% of which are singletons. General study points: In around 63% of donors, memory CD4+ clonotypes crossrecognized SARS-CoV-2 and at least one common cold coronavirus spike. Compared with monoreactive clones, crossreactive clones showed significantly weaker SARS-CoV-2 expansion.

Germline V gene data show CDR1 as SGHTS and CDR2 as YDEGEE. Trimming removed 0 bases from V and 7 bases from J, with 14 bases in between. CDR3 length: 14 residues. The chain uses TRBV5-8 and TRBJ2-7, with D possibly being TRBD2 (6 bases). The TCR sequence derives from a human donor in good health. Specimen: CD4+ T cells from PBMCs, cultured in vitro. The CDR3 is CASSLGLGVWEQYF. CDR3 bases: TGTGCCAGCAGCTTGGGACTAGGAGTTTGGGAGCAGTACTTC.